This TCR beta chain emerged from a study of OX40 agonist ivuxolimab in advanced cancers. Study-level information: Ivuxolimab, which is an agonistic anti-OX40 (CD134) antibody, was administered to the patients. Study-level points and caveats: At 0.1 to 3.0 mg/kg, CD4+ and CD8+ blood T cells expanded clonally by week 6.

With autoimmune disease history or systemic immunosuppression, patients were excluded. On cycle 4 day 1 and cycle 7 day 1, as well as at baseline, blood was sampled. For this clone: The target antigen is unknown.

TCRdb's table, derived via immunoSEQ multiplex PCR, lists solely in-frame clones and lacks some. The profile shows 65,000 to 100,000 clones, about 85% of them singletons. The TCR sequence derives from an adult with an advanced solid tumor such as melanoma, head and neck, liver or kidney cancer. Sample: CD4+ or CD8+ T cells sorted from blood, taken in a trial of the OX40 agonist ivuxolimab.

The CDR3 nucleotides read TGTGCCAGCAATAAGGGACTAGCGGGTGAGGAGCAGTACTTC. The encoded protein is CASNKGLAGEEQYF. The chain links TRBV9 to TRBJ2-7, with 12 positions matching TRBD2. The CDR3 is made up of 14 amino acids. The ends lost 6 bases at V and 7 bases at J; junction bases unmatched: 8. Germline V CDR1 and CDR2: SGDLS, YYNGEE.